This T cell receptor (beta chain) was sequenced during a study of blood T cell repertoires in COVID-19. The CDR3 spans 15 residues. After removal of 7 bases from V and 6 bases from J, the junction contained 9 bases not matched to a gene. Germline lookup yields CDR1 MNHEY and CDR2 SMNVEV (reference sequence). Assay: immunoSEQ multiplex PCR; the TCRdb copy retains only in-frame clones and omits some. The profile shows about 260,000 clones, 88% of them singletons. The source material was peripheral blood. The chain has TRBV27 and TRBJ2-1, with 10 bases lining up with TRBD2. The receptor was derived from a woman in her 70s with COVID-19, enrolled during active disease. The CDR3 DNA reads TGTGCCAGCACCCCTAGCGGGAGAGTTGGCAATGAGCAGTTCTTC. As protein: CASTPSGRVGNEQFF.